The 12 T cell receptor beta chains below come from one sample, sequenced in a study of shared clonotypes between healthy human individuals. The data were produced by immunoSEQ multiplex PCR, yet TCRdb's version contains in-frame clones alone and is incomplete. The data show about 590,000 clones, with around 95% seen just once and 0.11% held by the top ten. The naive CD8 fraction comprised CD45RO-negative cells positively selected for CCR7 and excluded terminally differentiated effector memory CD45RA+ cells. The sequenced material came from naive CD8+ T cells sorted from blood. The source is a woman in her thirties in good health.

The rearrangement joins TRBV29-1 to TRBJ2-3; 9 positions agree with TRBD2. The CDR3 is made up of 15 amino acids. Per the germline V gene, CDR1 is SQVTM and CDR2 is ANQGSEA. The ends lost 3 bases at V and 1 base at J; junction bases unmatched: 5. The CDR3 spells CSVDPSGARTDTQYF. CDR3 in DNA: TGCAGCGTTGACCCTAGCGGGGCTCGCACAGATACGCAGTATTTT.

The chain is built from TRBV27 and TRBJ2-7; 8 bases match TRBD2. CDR3 size: 16 residues. CDR1 is MNHEY, CDR2 SMNVEV, per germline (reference sequence). Losses at the gene ends were 4 bases for V and 9 bases for J; bases not matched to a gene: 17. This CDR3 reads CASSSTTSGVTNGQYF. Written as DNA, the CDR3 is TGTGCCAGCAGTTCCACTACTAGCGGAGTCACGAACGGGCAGTACTTC.

J is TRBJ2-1 and V is TRBV27, with 8 bases fitting TRBD1. V dropped 7 bases and J dropped 9; count of bases not matched to a gene: 11. The CDR3 runs to 14 residues. Germline loops: CDR1 MNHEY, CDR2 SMNVEV (reference sequence). The CDR3 loop is CASTTGTGVGEQFF. In DNA form, the CDR3 reads TGTGCCAGCACAACCGGGACAGGAGTAGGTGAGCAGTTCTTC.

The CDR3 DNA follows: TGTGCCAGCAGTGACCCGGATGCAACTAATGAAAAACTGTTTTTT. Amino acids: CASSDPDATNEKLFF. The genes are TRBV6-4 and TRBJ1-4; D is undetermined. CDR1 is MRHNA, CDR2 SNTAGT, per germline. V gave up 2 bases and J gave up 0 bases, with 7 bases separating them. This CDR3 region has 15 residues.

V usage is TRBV9 and J usage is TRBJ1-2; 7 bases align to TRBD1. V lost 3 bases, J lost 4 bases, and 12 bases stayed unmatched. Germline CDR1 is SGDLS and CDR2 is YYNGEE. The CDR3 has 16 residues. Here the CDR3 reads CASSGGDRPFGYGYTF. The CDR3 bases are TGTGCCAGCAGCGGGGGGGACAGACCCTTCGGCTATGGCTACACCTTC.

V and J are TRBV4-1 and TRBJ2-2; D may be TRBD1 (6 bases). Deletions cut 3 bases from V and 0 bases from J, with 14 bases between. The CDR3 is 17 amino acids. In germline, CDR1 is MGHRA, CDR2 YSYEKL. CDR3 bases: TGCGCCAGCAGCCAGCTACAGGGCGCACCGAACACCGGGGAGCTGTTTTTT. Translated, it gives CASSQLQGAPNTGELFF.

This clone was counted only a few times. The chain is built from TRBV5-8 and TRBJ1-2, with unresolved D. The germline CDR1 and CDR2 sequences are SGHTS and YDEGEE. Trimming removed 2 bases from V and 6 bases from J, with 11 bases in between. The CDR3 sequence is 13 residues long. The CDR3 is CASSFGRLHGYTF. The CDR3 DNA reads TGTGCCAGCAGCTTCGGACGGCTTCATGGCTACACCTTC.

The genes are TRBV7-3 and TRBJ2-7; D is possibly TRBD1 (6 bases). Germline CDR1 is SGHTA and CDR2 is FQGTGA. The CDR3 runs 15 residues. The ends were cut back, 5 bases at V and 1 base at J, with 15 bases in the middle. The CDR3 coding sequence is TGTGCCAGCAGCCCCTCCCCAGGACAGTCCTACGAGCAGTACTTC. Translation gives CASSPSPGQSYEQYF. Combining the CDR3 with reference TRBV7-3 and TRBJ2-7 gives the whole variable domain GAGVSQTPSNKVTEKGKYVELRCDPISGHTALYWYRQSLGQGPEFLIYFQGTGAADDSGLPNDRFFAVRPEGSVSTLKIQRTERGDSAVYLCASSPSPGQSYEQYFGPGTRLTVT.

The chain has TRBV27 and TRBJ1-1; D is unclear. The CDR3 is made up of 15 amino acids. V was cut by 2 bases and J by 1 base, with 11 bases left in between. CDR1 and CDR2 (germline): MNHEY, SMNVEV (reference sequence). Here the CDR3 reads CASSLQQGPNTEAFF. CDR3 coding DNA: TGTGCCAGCAGTTTACAACAAGGGCCGAACACTGAAGCTTTCTTT.

J is TRBJ2-7 and V is TRBV11-2; 11 positions agree with TRBD2. Unmatched junction bases numbered 2, after V lost 0 bases and J lost 4 bases. CDR1 SGHAT and CDR2 FQNNGV come from the germline V gene. The CDR3 has 15 amino acids. The CDR3 DNA reads TGTGCCAGCAGCTTAGATCGACTAGCGGGGTACGAGCAGTACTTC. Amino acids: CASSLDRLAGYEQYF.

This clone was found a few times. V usage is TRBV19 and J usage is TRBJ1-1, with unresolved D. CDR3 length: 11 amino acids. CDR1 and CDR2 (germline): LNHDA, SQIVND (reference sequence). V shed 5 bases and J shed 4 bases, with 5 bases lying between them. CDR3 region: CASSFSTEAFF. CDR3 sequence (DNA): TGTGCCAGTAGTTTTAGCACTGAAGCTTTCTTT.

The chain employs TRBV4-1 and TRBJ2-7; a possible D gene is TRBD2 (6 bases). Trimming took 2 bases from V and 3 from J, leaving 11 bases between them. From germline, CDR1 is MGHRA and CDR2 YSYEKL. The CDR3 loop spans 14 amino acids. The CDR3 is CASSQKAGYYEQYF. Here the CDR3 DNA reads TGCGCCAGCAGCCAAAAAGCGGGTTACTACGAGCAGTACTTC.